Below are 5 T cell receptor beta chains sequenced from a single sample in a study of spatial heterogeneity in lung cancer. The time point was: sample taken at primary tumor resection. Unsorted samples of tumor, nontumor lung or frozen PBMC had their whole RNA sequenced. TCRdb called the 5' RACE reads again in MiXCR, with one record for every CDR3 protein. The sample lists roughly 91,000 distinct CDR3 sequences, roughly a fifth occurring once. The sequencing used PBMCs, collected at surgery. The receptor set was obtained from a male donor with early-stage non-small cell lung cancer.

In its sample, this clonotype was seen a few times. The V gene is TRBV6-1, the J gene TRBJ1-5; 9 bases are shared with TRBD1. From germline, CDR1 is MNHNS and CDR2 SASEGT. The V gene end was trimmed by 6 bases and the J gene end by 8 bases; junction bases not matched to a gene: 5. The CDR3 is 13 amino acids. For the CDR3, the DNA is TGTGCCAGCAGCAGGACAGGGGAAAAGCCCCAGCATTTT. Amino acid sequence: CASSRTGEKPQHF.

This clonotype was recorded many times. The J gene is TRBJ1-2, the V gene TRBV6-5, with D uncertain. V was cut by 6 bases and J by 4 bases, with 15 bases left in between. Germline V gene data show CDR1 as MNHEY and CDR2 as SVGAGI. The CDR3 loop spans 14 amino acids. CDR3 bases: TGTGCCAGCAGCTCGGGAAGGGCCTCCTATGGCTACACCTTC. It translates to CASSSGRASYGYTF.

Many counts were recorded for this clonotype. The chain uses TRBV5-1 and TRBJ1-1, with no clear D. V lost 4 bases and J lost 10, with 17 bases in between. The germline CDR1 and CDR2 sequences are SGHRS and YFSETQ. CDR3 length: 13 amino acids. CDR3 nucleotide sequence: TGCGCCAGCAGCCCCGGGATCGACCCCACAGCTTTCTTT. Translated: CASSPGIDPTAFF.

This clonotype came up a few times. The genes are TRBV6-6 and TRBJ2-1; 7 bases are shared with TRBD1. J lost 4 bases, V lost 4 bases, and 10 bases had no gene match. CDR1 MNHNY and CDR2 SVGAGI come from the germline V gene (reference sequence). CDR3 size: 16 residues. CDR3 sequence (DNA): TGTGCCAGCAGTTCGGCCGGGACAGCCATTTACAATGAGCAGTTCTTC. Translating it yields CASSSAGTAIYNEQFF.

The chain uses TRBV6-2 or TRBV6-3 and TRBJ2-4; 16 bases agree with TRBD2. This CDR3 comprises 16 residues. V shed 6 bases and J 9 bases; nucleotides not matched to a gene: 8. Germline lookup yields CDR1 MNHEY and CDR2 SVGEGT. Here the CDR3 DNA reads TGTGCCAGCAGCTCCGGGACTAGCGGGAGGGCAAGCATTCAGTACTTC. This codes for CASSSGTSGRASIQYF.